This T cell receptor (beta chain) was profiled in a study of blood T cell repertoires in COVID-19. Study in general: Sites across the United States, Italy and Spain contributed samples from acute and convalescent COVID-19. PBMCs, B-cell-depleted T cells, or T cells provided the cDNA or gDNA that made up the material.

This CDR3 has 15 residues. Germline V gene data show CDR1 as GTSNPN and CDR2 as SVGIG (reference sequence). The V and J ends lost 5 bases and 3 bases respectively, with 17 bases between them. Study processing details: Amplified reference gene primers provided the basis for estimating nucleated cell counts. Produced via immunoSEQ multiplex PCR; TCRdb's table is partial and in-frame only. The V and J calls and the clone size are those of that table, but D and trimming were determined from the DNA. The sample holds approximately 290,000 clones, about 89% seen once. The sample consisted of peripheral blood. The receptor was derived from a man younger than 45 with acute or convalescent COVID-19. This rearrangement joins TRBV30 to TRBJ1-5; a weak D match, TRBD1 (6 bases). The CDR3 coding sequence is TGTGCCTGGGGAACCGGGACAATTAACAATCAGCCCCAGCATTTT. This sequence encodes CAWGTGTINNQPQHF. The complete variable domain, with remaining parts taken from reference TRBV30 and TRBJ1-5, reads SQTIHQWPATLVQPVGSPLSLECTVEGTSNPNLYWYRQAAGRGLQLLFYSVGIGQISSEVPQNLSASRPQDRQFILSSKKLLLSDSGFYLCAWGTGTINNQPQHFGDGTRLSIL.